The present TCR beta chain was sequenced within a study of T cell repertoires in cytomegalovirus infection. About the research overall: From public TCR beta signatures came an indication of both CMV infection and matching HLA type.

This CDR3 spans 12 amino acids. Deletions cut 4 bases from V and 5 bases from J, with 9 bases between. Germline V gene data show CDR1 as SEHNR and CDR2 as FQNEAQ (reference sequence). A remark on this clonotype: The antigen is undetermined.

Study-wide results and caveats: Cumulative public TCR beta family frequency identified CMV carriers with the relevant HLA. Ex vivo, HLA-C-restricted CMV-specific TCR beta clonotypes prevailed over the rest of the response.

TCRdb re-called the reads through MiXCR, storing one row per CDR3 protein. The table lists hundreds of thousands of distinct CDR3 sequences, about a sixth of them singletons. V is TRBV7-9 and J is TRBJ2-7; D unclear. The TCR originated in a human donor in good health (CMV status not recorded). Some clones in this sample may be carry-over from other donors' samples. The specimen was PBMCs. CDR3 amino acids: CASSSRGDEQYF. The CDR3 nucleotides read TGTGCCAGCAGCTCCCGTGGGGACGAGCAGTACTTC.